This TCR beta chain was recovered during a study of technical replicates of blood from a few donors. The repertoire was sequenced with immunoSEQ multiplex PCR; TCRdb's copy has only in-frame clones and lacks some. The sample carries 65,000 to 95,000 clones, 93% recorded once. The V and J ends lost 3 bases and 8 bases respectively, with 11 bases between them. This CDR3 spans 13 amino acids. Germline CDR1 reads GTSNPN; CDR2 reads SVGIG (reference sequence). The V gene is TRBV30, the J gene TRBJ1-6; D gene uncertain. The sequencing input was T cells isolated from PBMCs. This receptor was identified in a human donor in good health. This CDR3 reads CAWRWTRDSPLHF. DNA for the CDR3: TGTGCCTGGAGATGGACGAGGGATTCACCCCTCCACTTT.